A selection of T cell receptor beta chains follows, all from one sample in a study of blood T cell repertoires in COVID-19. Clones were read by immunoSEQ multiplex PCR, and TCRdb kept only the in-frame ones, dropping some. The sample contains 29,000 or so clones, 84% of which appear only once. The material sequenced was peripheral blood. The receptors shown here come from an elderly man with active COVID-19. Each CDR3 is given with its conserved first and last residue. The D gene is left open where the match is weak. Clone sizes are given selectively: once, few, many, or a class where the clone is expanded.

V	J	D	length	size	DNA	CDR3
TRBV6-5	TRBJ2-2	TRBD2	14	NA	TGTGCCAGCAGTTATCGGGGGGGCACCGGGGAGCTGTTTTTT	CASSYRGGTGELFF
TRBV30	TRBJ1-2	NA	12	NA	TGTGCCTGGAGTGTCCATCCCTATGGCTACACCTTC	CAWSVHPYGYTF
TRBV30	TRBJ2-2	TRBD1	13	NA	TGTGCCTGGAGTCGACAGGGAACCGGGGAGCTGTTTTTT	CAWSRQGTGELFF
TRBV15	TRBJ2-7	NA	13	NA	TGTGCCACCAGCTTTCCGGTCTTCTACGAGCAGTACTTC	CATSFPVFYEQYF
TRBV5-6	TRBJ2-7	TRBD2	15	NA	TGTGCCAGCAGCTTGTTTAGCGGGGGGTCCTACGAGCAGTACTTC	CASSLFSGGSYEQYF
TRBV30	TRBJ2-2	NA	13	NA	TGTGCCTGGAGTGTACTTGGTGAGGGGGAGCTGTTTTTT	CAWSVLGEGELFF
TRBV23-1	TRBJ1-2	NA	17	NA	TGCGCCAGCAGTCAAACCCGCCGTCTGCGGGGAATATATGGCTACACCTTC	CASSQTRRLRGIYGYTF
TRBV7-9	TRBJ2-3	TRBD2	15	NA	TGTGCCAGCAGCGAGGGACTAGCCGGCACAGATACGCAGTATTTT	CASSEGLAGTDTQYF
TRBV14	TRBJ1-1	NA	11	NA	TGTGCCAGCAGCCTATCCACTGAAGCTTTCTTT	CASSLSTEAFF
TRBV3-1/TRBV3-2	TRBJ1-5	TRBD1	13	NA	TGTGCCAGCAGCCGGACAGGGTATCAGCCCCAGCATTTT	CASSRTGYQPQHF
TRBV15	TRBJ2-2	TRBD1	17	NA	TGTGCCACCAGCCTCCTTGTAGGGACAGGGGACACCGGGGAGCTGTTTTTT	CATSLLVGTGDTGELFF
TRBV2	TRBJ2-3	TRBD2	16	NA	TGTGCCAGCAGTGAACTGCGGGGGAACTCTGGGGGTACGCAGTATTTT	CASSELRGNSGGTQYF
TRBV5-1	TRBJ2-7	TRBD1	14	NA	TGCGCCAGCAGCGAACAGGGGGACGCCTCCGAGCAGTACTTC	CASSEQGDASEQYF
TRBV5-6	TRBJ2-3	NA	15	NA	TGTGCCAGCAGCAGGACGGTCAGGGTTGCAGATACGCAGTATTTT	CASSRTVRVADTQYF
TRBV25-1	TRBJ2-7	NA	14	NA	TGTGCCAGCAGTGCAGGGCTTAGCTCCTACGAGCAGTACTTC	CASSAGLSSYEQYF
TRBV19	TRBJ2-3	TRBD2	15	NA	TGTGCCAGTAGTATAGGCGGGGGGGACACAGATACGCAGTATTTT	CASSIGGGDTDTQYF
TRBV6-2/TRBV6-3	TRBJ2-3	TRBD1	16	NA	TGTGCCAGCAGTTACGAAGGGACAGGGTTTCCAGATACGCAGTATTTT	CASSYEGTGFPDTQYF
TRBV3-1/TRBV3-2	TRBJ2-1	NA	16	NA	TGTGCCAGCAGCCCCAGGCGAAGCGGCTCCTACAATGAGCAGTTCTTC	CASSPRRSGSYNEQFF
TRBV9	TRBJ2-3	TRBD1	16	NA	TGTGCCAGCAGCGCAACAGGGGCGCATCCCACAGATACGCAGTATTTT	CASSATGAHPTDTQYF
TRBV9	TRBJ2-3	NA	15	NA	TGTGCCAGCAGCCCCTTGGCGGGGGCCACAGATACGCAGTATTTT	CASSPLAGATDTQYF
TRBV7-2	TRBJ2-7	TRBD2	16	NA	TGTGCCAGCAGCCCAAGAAGTGGCGGGGGAAACTACGAGCAGTACTTC	CASSPRSGGGNYEQYF
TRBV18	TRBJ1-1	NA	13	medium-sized	TGTGCCAGCTCTCGAGTTGGGAACACTGAAGCTTTCTTT	CASSRVGNTEAFF
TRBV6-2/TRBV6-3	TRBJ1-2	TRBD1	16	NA	TGTGCCAGCAGTTCCGGGACAGGGACGATTAACTATGGCTACACCTTC	CASSSGTGTINYGYTF
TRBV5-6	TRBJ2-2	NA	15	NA	TGTGCCAGCAGCCCCCCGCGGGGGAACACCGGGGAGCTGTTTTTT	CASSPPRGNTGELFF
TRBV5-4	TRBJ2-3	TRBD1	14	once	TGTGCCAGCAGCTTGAAACAGGGGACAGATACGCAGTATTTT	CASSLKQGTDTQYF
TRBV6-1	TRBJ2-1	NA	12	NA	TGTGCCAGCAGTGAATGGAGTAATGAGCAGTTCTTC	CASSEWSNEQFF
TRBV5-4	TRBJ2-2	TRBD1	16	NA	TGTGCCAGCAGCTTGTCCGCAGGGGGTCTCACCGGGGAGCTGTTTTTT	CASSLSAGGLTGELFF
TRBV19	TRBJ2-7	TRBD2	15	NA	TGTGCCAGTAGTAAGACTAGCGGGGGAACCTACGAGCAGTACTTC	CASSKTSGGTYEQYF
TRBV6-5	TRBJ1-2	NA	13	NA	TGTGCCAGCAGCCCACAGGCTAACTATGGCTACACCTTC	CASSPQANYGYTF
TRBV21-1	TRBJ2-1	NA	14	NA	TGTGCCACCGGGGGGATCGAAGCCTACAATGAGCAGTTCTTC	CATGGIEAYNEQFF
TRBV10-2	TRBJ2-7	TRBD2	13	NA	TGCGCCAGCGCGTCCCGGGGGGTTTACGAGCAGTACTTC	CASASRGVYEQYF
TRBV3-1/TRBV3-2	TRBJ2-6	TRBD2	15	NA	TGTGCCAGCAGCCACGGGGGGGCTGGGGCCAACGTCCTGACTTTC	CASSHGGAGANVLTF
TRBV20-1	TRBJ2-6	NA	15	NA	TGCAGTGCCAGTGGGGGGGGCCCTGGGGCCAACGTCCTGACTTTC	CSASGGGPGANVLTF
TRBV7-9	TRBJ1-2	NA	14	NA	TGTGCCAGCACCTCCAGCCTCCCGCTGGGCGGCTACACCTTC	CASTSSLPLGGYTF
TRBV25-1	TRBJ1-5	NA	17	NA	TGTGCCAGCAGTGAATATCGGGGAGTTATAGCGGATCAGCCCCAGCATTTT	CASSEYRGVIADQPQHF
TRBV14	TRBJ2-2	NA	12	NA	TGTGCCAGCAGCCGCGAGTCCGGGGAGCTGTTTTTT	CASSRESGELFF
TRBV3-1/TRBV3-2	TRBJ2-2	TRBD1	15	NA	TGTGCCAGCAGCCATCAGGGGGCTGGCACCGGGGAGCTGTTTTTT	CASSHQGAGTGELFF
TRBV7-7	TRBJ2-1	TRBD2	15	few	TGTGCTAGCAGCTTACTTAGCGGGTCCTACAATGAGCAGTTCTTC	CASSLLSGSYNEQFF
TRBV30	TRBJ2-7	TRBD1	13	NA	TGTGCCTGGATGCACAGGGGGCCCTACGAGCAGTACTTC	CAWMHRGPYEQYF
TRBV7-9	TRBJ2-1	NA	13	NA	TGTGCCAGCAGGGGGGGATACTACAATGAGCAGTTCTTC	CASRGGYYNEQFF
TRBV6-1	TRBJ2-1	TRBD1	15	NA	TGTGCCAGCAGTGAATTGAGGACAGGGGCCAATGAGCAGTTCTTC	CASSELRTGANEQFF
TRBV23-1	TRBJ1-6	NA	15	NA	TGCGCCAGCAGTCCCCCCGGTAAGCCCGGTTCACCCCTCCACTTT	CASSPPGKPGSPLHF
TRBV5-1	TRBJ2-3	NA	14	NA	TGCGCCAGCAGCCAGACAGGGAGGACAGATACGCAGTATTTT	CASSQTGRTDTQYF